This T cell receptor (beta chain) was sequenced during a study of T cell responses to AZD1222 COVID-19 vaccine. CDR3 size: 17 residues. In germline, CDR1 is MNHNS, CDR2 SASEGT. The ends were cut back, 3 bases at V and 0 bases at J, with 15 bases in the middle. To note about this clone: Its antigen is undetermined.

TCRdb keeps only in-frame clones here, not all; method: immunoSEQ multiplex PCR. The table lists approximately 140,000 clones, about 89% of them singletons. Overall study findings and caveats: Donors were chiefly white British, with a greater number of females, and clonal diversity was perhaps underestimated.

The clonotype was recovered from an adult in good health. The chain joins TRBV6-1 to TRBJ2-4; D might be TRBD2 (6 bases). The material sequenced was peripheral blood, taken on day 0 of AZD1222 vaccination. The CDR3, as DNA: TGTGCCAGCAGTGAGCTAGGAAGGAGGGGAGCCAAAAACATTCAGTACTTC. This encodes CASSELGRRGAKNIQYF.